A selection of T cell receptor beta chains follows, all from one sample in a study of shared clonotypes between healthy human individuals. Sequencing was performed with immunoSEQ multiplex PCR; in TCRdb, only in-frame clones are kept and a portion is missing. The sample carries just over 2,000,000 clones, about 95% recorded once. The material sequenced was naive CD8+ T cells sorted from blood. The receptors were sampled from a man younger than 30 in good health. Both conserved end residues are part of each CDR3. A D gene is named only where the DNA matches it firmly. A clone size is listed for some rows: how often the clone was seen (once, few, many), or a class if it is expanded.

.,TRBJ1-5,TRBV6-5,.,CASSYYLRVRQPQHF,TGTGCCAGCAGTTACTATCTTAGGGTTCGGCAGCCCCAGCATTTT
once,TRBJ2-2,TRBV4-1,TRBD2,CASSQAGLAPLGGELFF,TGCGCCAGCAGCCAAGCAGGACTAGCGCCCCTCGGGGGGGAGCTGTTTTTT
once,TRBJ2-7,TRBV13,.,CASSLSGHPTYEQYF,TGTGCCAGCAGCCTGTCAGGACACCCAACCTACGAGCAGTACTTC
.,TRBJ2-2,TRBV7-9,.,CASSAPPGRALTGELFF,TGTGCCAGCAGCGCCCCCCCGGGACGAGCTCTCACCGGGGAGCTGTTTTTT
.,TRBJ1-6,TRBV10-3,.,CAISEGGNGSPLHF,TGTGCCATCAGTGAGGGGGGGAATGGGTCACCCCTCCACTTT
.,TRBJ2-1,TRBV5-4,TRBD1,CASSMVGQGDNEQFF,TGTGCCAGCAGCATGGTGGGACAGGGAGACAATGAGCAGTTCTTC
.,TRBJ1-3,TRBV11-2,.,CASSLDAGVLNTIYF,TGTGCCAGCAGCTTAGATGCAGGGGTGTTAAACACCATATATTTT
.,TRBJ2-4,TRBV13,.,CASSFGGQNIQYF,TGTGCCAGCAGCTTTGGCGGCCAAAACATTCAGTACTTC
.,TRBJ2-3,TRBV6-5,.,CASSIRFADTQYF,TGTGCCAGCAGCATCCGCTTTGCGGATACGCAGTATTTT
.,TRBJ2-5,TRBV5-1,TRBD2,CASSSGLAGPGQETQYF,TGCGCCAGCAGCTCCGGACTAGCGGGGCCAGGGCAAGAGACCCAGTACTTC
.,TRBJ2-7,TRBV5-6,.,CASSPGLELEQYF,TGTGCCAGCAGCCCCGGGCTGGAGCTGGAGCAGTACTTC
.,TRBJ2-7,TRBV4-1,.,CASSQVGTFYEQYF,TGCGCCAGCAGCCAAGTAGGGACTTTCTACGAGCAGTACTTC
.,TRBJ2-1,TRBV27,.,CASSGIGGGRNEQFF,TGTGCCAGCAGTGGGATAGGGGGGGGTAGAAATGAGCAGTTCTTC
.,TRBJ2-2,TRBV5-6,.,CASSLGTFLNTGELFF,TGTGCCAGCAGCCTCGGGACATTCCTCAACACCGGGGAGCTGTTTTTT
.,TRBJ2-7,TRBV4-1,.,CASSQEGVPYEQYF,TGCGCCAGCAGCCAAGAAGGGGTACCCTACGAGCAGTACTTC
.,TRBJ1-1,TRBV2,.,CASSDIGKNTEAFF,TGTGCCAGCAGTGATATTGGGAAGAACACTGAAGCTTTCTTT
.,TRBJ2-3,TRBV7-2,.,CASSLEYRNWDTQYF,TGTGCCAGCAGCTTAGAGTACCGAAACTGGGATACGCAGTATTTT
.,TRBJ2-5,TRBV5-1,.,CASSSEAPIGETQYF,TGCGCCAGCAGCTCCGAGGCGCCCATCGGAGAGACCCAGTACTTC
.,TRBJ2-1,TRBV11-2,TRBD2,CASSLGPSGGSYNEQFF,TGTGCCAGCAGCTTAGGGCCCAGCGGGGGGTCATACAATGAGCAGTTCTTC
.,TRBJ2-7,TRBV5-5,TRBD2,CASSWTSGGYEQYF,TGTGCCAGCAGCTGGACTAGCGGGGGTTACGAGCAGTACTTC
.,TRBJ2-2,TRBV9,.,CASSVDLNTGELFF,TGTGCCAGCAGCGTAGATCTGAACACCGGGGAGCTGTTTTTT
.,TRBJ2-7,TRBV6-1,.,CASSDSRDASYEQYF,TGTGCCAGCAGCGATAGCCGGGACGCCTCCTACGAGCAGTACTTC
.,TRBJ2-7,TRBV29-1,.,CSVGIDLVDEQYF,TGCAGCGTTGGTATAGATCTCGTTGACGAGCAGTACTTC
.,TRBJ2-5,TRBV7-9,.,CASSGSETQYF,TGTGCCAGCAGTGGGTCAGAGACCCAGTACTTC
.,TRBJ2-1,TRBV6-1,.,CASTRDGNEQFF,TGTGCCAGCACTCGAGACGGCAATGAGCAGTTCTTC
.,TRBJ2-5,TRBV9,.,CASSVGGEALGTQYF,TGTGCCAGCAGCGTAGGAGGGGAGGCCCTTGGGACCCAGTACTTC
.,TRBJ1-2,TRBV7-2,.,CASSSQGGLEFELPGYTF,TGTGCCAGCAGCTCACAAGGGGGTCTCGAATTTGAATTGCCTGGCTACACCTTC
.,TRBJ1-4,TRBV4-1,.,CASSQVSLSRRGEKLFF,TGCGCCAGCAGCCAAGTGAGCCTGTCACGAAGAGGGGAAAAACTGTTTTTT
.,TRBJ2-7,TRBV30,.,CAWSGSVYEQYF,TGTGCCTGGAGTGGCTCCGTATACGAGCAGTACTTC
.,TRBJ2-1,TRBV27,.,CASSLVSSHNEQFF,TGTGCCAGCAGTTTAGTGTCCTCCCACAATGAGCAGTTCTTC
.,TRBJ1-4,TRBV5-8,.,CASSLDSIGINEKLFF,TGTGCCAGCAGCTTGGATTCCATAGGGATTAATGAAAAACTGTTTTTT
once,TRBJ1-6,TRBV6-5,TRBD1,CASSFGQVFDSPLHF,TGTGCCAGCAGTTTCGGACAGGTCTTTGATTCACCCCTCCACTTT
.,TRBJ2-7,TRBV10-3,TRBD1,CAIRPDIQGAYEQYF,TGTGCCATCAGGCCGGACATTCAGGGGGCATACGAGCAGTACTTC